The 5 T cell receptor beta chains in this list originate from one sample, sequenced in a study of T cells in Graves' hyperthyroidism and ophthalmopathy. Researchers took RNA transcripts and amplified the TCR beta CDR3 regions from them. The HTBI primer set was used in a first-round RT-PCR of the TCR CDR3. TCRdb re-derived calls from the multiplex PCR reads in MiXCR, one entry per CDR3 protein. Seen here are 690,000 or so distinct CDR3 sequences, around 20% observed once, and the top ten hold over 15%. Sequencing was done on a sample of blood. These receptors all come from a woman aged 45-65 years with Graves' hyperthyroidism that later progressed to Graves' ophthalmopathy.

V is TRBV7-2 and J is TRBJ2-7; 12 bases are shared with TRBD2. Germline V gives CDR1 SGHTA, CDR2 FQGNSA. The V gene end was trimmed by 5 bases and the J gene end by 6 bases; junction bases not matched to a gene: 2. The CDR3 has 13 amino acids. The CDR3 protein is CASSRTSGAEQYF. DNA of the CDR3: TGTGCCAGCAGCCGGACTAGCGGGGCCGAGCAGTACTTC.

This clonotype has only one observation. The chain employs TRBV4-1 and TRBJ2-5; 13 bases are shared with TRBD2. CDR1 and CDR2 (germline): MGHRA, YSYEKL. Trimming cost V 2 bases and J 3 bases; bases outside gene matches: 3. The CDR3 contains 16 residues. This CDR3 is CASSQRGLAGEETQYF. The CDR3 region has the DNA TGCGCCAGCAGCCAAAGAGGACTAGCGGGGGAAGAGACCCAGTACTTC.

This clonotype was found a few times. The chain joins TRBV4-2 to TRBJ2-5; the match to TRBD2 covers 7 bases. V gave up 0 bases and J gave up 1 base; unmatched junction bases: 8. Germline V CDR1 and CDR2: LGHNA, YNFKEQ. CDR3 length equals 17 residues. CDR3 amino acids: CASSQEGASGSQETQYF. Here the CDR3 DNA reads TGTGCCAGCAGCCAAGAAGGGGCTAGCGGATCCCAAGAGACCCAGTACTTC.

At least ten counts were recorded for this clonotype. The chain joins TRBV11-2 to TRBJ2-7; D ambiguous. The germline CDR1 and CDR2 sequences are SGHAT and FQNNGV. Deletions cut 2 bases from V and 7 bases from J, with 9 bases between. This CDR3 region has 12 residues. The DNA of the CDR3 is TGTGCCAGCAGCTTAAGGCCCTTTGAGCAGTACTTC. Its translation: CASSLRPFEQYF.

This clonotype occurred many times. The chain joins TRBV11-2 to TRBJ2-2; TRBD2 agrees at 12 bases. V dropped 4 bases and J dropped 5; count of bases not matched to a gene: 14. Germline V CDR1 and CDR2: SGHAT, FQNNGV. CDR3 length: 19 amino acids. CDR3 amino acids: CASSSTPLAGGPGTGELFF. Written as DNA, the CDR3 is TGTGCCAGCAGCTCCACCCCCCTAGCGGGGGGGCCGGGGACCGGGGAGCTGTTTTTT.